A single sample is the source of the 3 T cell receptor beta chains below, sequenced in a study of cytomegalovirus exposure and HLA in healthy donors. The PCR was carried out with 60 Vbeta primers and 13 Jbeta primers. Produced via immunoSEQ multiplex PCR; TCRdb's table is partial and in-frame only. The table includes over 150,000 clones, about 79% detected once. Sequencing was done on a sample of PBMCs. The receptor set was obtained from a girl aged 2 to 9 in good health and CMV-seropositive.

Comments on this clone: This specimen includes other DNA sequences encoding the same CDR3. This chain joins TRBV2 and TRBJ2-2; 8 bases fit TRBD2. The germline V gene has CDR1 SNHLY and CDR2 FYNNEI. J was trimmed by 6 bases and V by 6 bases; bases with no gene match: 9. The CDR3 has 15 amino acids. This chain's CDR3 is CASSDSGIGAGELFF. CDR3 nucleotides: TGTGCCAGCAGCGATAGCGGGATTGGGGCCGGGGAGCTGTTTTTT.

The chain recombines TRBV7-3 with TRBJ2-3; D is ambiguous. The CDR3 spans 15 residues. Germline assignment: CDR1 SGHTA and CDR2 FQGTGA. V was clipped by 3 bases and J by 0 bases, with 10 bases between them. As DNA, the CDR3 is TGTGCCAGCAGCTTTCTGGCCGCTAGCACAGATACGCAGTATTTT. It is translated as CASSFLAASTDTQYF.

The chain is built from TRBV19 and TRBJ1-5; no clear D gene. The V end lost 3 bases, the J end lost 1 base, and 10 bases lay between the germline ends. CDR3 length: 15 residues. CDR1 and CDR2 (germline): LNHDA, SQIVND (reference sequence). As DNA, the CDR3 is TGTGCCAGTAGTATCCAGGTCCGAAGCAATCAGCCCCAGCATTTT. Translated: CASSIQVRSNQPQHF.